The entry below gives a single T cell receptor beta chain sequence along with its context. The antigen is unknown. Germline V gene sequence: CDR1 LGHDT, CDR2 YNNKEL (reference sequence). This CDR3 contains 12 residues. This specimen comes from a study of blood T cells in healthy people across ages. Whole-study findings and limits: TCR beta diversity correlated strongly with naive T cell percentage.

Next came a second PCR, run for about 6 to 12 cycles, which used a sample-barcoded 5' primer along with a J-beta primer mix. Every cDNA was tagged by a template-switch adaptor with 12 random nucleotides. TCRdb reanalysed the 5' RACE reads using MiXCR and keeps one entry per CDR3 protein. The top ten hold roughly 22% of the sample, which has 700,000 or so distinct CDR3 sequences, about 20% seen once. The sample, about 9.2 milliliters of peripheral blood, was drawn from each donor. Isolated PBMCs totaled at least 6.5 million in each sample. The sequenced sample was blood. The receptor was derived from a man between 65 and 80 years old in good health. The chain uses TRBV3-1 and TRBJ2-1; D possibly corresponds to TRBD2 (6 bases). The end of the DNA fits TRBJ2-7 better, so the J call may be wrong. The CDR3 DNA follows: TGTGCCAGCCAACTCGGGGGAGGCGAGCAGTACTTC. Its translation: CASQLGGGEQYF.